The rows below give T cell receptor beta chains drawn from one sample of a study of OX40 agonist ivuxolimab in advanced cancers. The data were produced by immunoSEQ multiplex PCR, yet TCRdb's version contains in-frame clones alone and is incomplete. The sample yields about 64,000 clones, roughly 80% seen once. The material sequenced was CD4+ or CD8+ T cells sorted from blood, taken in a trial of the OX40 agonist ivuxolimab. All receptors derive from an adult with an advanced solid tumor such as melanoma, head and neck, liver or kidney cancer. The CDR3 runs from the conserved cysteine through the conserved F or W. The D gene is left open where the match is weak. Not every row has a clone size; where given, it reads once, few, many or a size class.

V gene	clone size	J gene	D gene	CDR3 protein	CDR3 DNA
TRBV6-5	NA	TRBJ1-3	TRBD1	CASSYDRGYGNTIYF	TGTGCCAGCAGTTACGACAGGGGCTACGGAAACACCATATATTTT
TRBV27	NA	TRBJ1-5	NA	CASSLRPVFGNQPQHF	TGTGCCAGCAGTTTACGTCCAGTGTTTGGCAATCAGCCCCAGCATTTT
TRBV29-1	NA	TRBJ1-3	NA	CSVEKGTIYF	TGCAGCGTTGAAAAGGGGACCATATATTTT
TRBV11-3	NA	TRBJ2-4	NA	CASSSRTGVLGIQYF	TGTGCCAGCAGCTCCAGGACGGGGGTCTTGGGCATTCAGTACTTC
TRBV6-5	NA	TRBJ2-7	TRBD2	CASSSDSSGKYEQYF	TGTGCCAGCAGTTCCGACTCTAGCGGGAAGTACGAGCAGTACTTC
TRBV7-9	NA	TRBJ2-3	TRBD2	CASSPGTSGRIRSDTQYF	TGTGCCAGCAGCCCCGGGACTAGCGGGAGGATAAGGTCAGATACGCAGTATTTT
TRBV7-2	NA	TRBJ2-6	NA	CASSLVSAQSGANVLTF	TGTGCCAGCAGCTTAGTTTCTGCACAATCTGGGGCCAACGTCCTGACTTTC
TRBV19	NA	TRBJ2-2	TRBD2	CASSKGSGVSGELFF	TGTGCCAGTAGTAAAGGTAGCGGGGTTTCCGGGGAGCTGTTTTTT
TRBV9	NA	TRBJ1-2	NA	CASTVSPWDGYTF	TGTGCCAGCACCGTATCCCCCTGGGATGGCTACACCTTC
TRBV5-6	few	TRBJ1-3	TRBD1	CASSSRTGAGNTIYF	TGTGCCAGCAGCTCACGAACAGGGGCTGGAAACACCATATATTTT
TRBV10-2	NA	TRBJ2-7	NA	CASSESSYEQYF	TGCGCCAGCAGTGAGTCAAGCTACGAGCAGTACTTC
TRBV4-1	NA	TRBJ2-1	TRBD2	CASSQGGGSTYNEQFF	TGCGCCAGCAGCCAAGGGGGGGGTTCTACGTACAATGAGCAGTTCTTC
TRBV5-6	NA	TRBJ1-1	NA	CASSLGQEAFF	TGTGCCAGCAGCCTTGGACAGGAAGCTTTCTTT
TRBV27	NA	TRBJ1-1	NA	CASSLAGASGNTEAFF	TGTGCCAGCAGTTTGGCAGGGGCGAGTGGGAACACTGAAGCTTTCTTT
TRBV5-5	NA	TRBJ2-7	TRBD1	CASSDRETPYEQYF	TGTGCCAGCAGCGACAGGGAAACACCCTACGAGCAGTACTTC
TRBV7-9	once	TRBJ2-5	NA	CASSLAGGYETQYF	TGTGCCAGCAGCTTAGCGGGGGGATATGAGACCCAGTACTTC
TRBV25-1	NA	TRBJ1-6	NA	CASSDAANSPLHF	TGTGCCAGCAGTGATGCAGCTAATTCACCCCTCCACTTT
TRBV5-6	NA	TRBJ2-3	TRBD1	CASSLGQGSTDTQYF	TGTGCCAGCAGCTTGGGACAGGGTAGCACAGATACGCAGTATTTT
TRBV7-9	NA	TRBJ2-1	TRBD2	CASSPQSGRGANNEQFF	TGTGCCAGCAGCCCCCAATCTGGGCGGGGGGCGAACAATGAGCAGTTCTTC
TRBV10-3	NA	TRBJ2-3	NA	CAISRQLDSTDTQYF	TGTGCCATCAGTAGACAGCTTGATAGCACAGATACGCAGTATTTT
TRBV20-1	NA	TRBJ2-5	NA	CSASKETQYF	TGCAGTGCTAGCAAAGAGACCCAGTACTTC
TRBV11-1	NA	TRBJ2-4	TRBD2	CASSVGGVAKNIQYF	TGTGCCAGCAGCGTTGGGGGGGTAGCCAAAAACATTCAGTACTTC